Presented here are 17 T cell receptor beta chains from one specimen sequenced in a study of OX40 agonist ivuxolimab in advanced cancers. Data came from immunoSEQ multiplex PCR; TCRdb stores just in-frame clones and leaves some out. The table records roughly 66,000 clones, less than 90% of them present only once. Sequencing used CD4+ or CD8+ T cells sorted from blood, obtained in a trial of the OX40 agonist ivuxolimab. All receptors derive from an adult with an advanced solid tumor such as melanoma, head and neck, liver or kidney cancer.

CDR3 protein: CASSPPLYNEQFF. In DNA, the CDR3 is TGTGCCAGCTCACCACCACTATACAATGAGCAGTTCTTC. This rearrangement joins TRBV18 to TRBJ2-1; the D is unclear. The V end lost 0 bases, the J end lost 4 bases, and 4 bases lay between the germline ends. The CDR3 is made up of 13 amino acids. Germline assignment: CDR1 KGHSH and CDR2 LQKENI. The variable domain in full, completed from reference TRBV18 and TRBJ2-1, reads NAGVMQNPRHLVRRRGQEARLRCSPMKGHSHVYWYRQLPEEGLKFMVYLQKENIIDESGMPKERFSAEFPKEGPSILRIQQVVRGDSAAYFCASSPPLYNEQFFGPGTRLTVL.

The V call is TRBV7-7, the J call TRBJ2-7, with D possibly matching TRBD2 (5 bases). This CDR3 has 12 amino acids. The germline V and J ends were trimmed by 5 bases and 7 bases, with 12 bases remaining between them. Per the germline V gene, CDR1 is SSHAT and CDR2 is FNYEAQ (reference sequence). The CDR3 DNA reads TGTGCCAGCAGCGCCGACTCGGGGGAGCAGTACTTC. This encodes CASSADSGEQYF. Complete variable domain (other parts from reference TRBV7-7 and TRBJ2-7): GAGVSQSPRYKVTKRGQDVTLRCDPISSHATLYWYQQALGQGPEFLTYFNYEAQPDKSGLPSDRFSAERPEGSISTLTIQRTEQRDSAMYRCASSADSGEQYFGPGTRLTVT.

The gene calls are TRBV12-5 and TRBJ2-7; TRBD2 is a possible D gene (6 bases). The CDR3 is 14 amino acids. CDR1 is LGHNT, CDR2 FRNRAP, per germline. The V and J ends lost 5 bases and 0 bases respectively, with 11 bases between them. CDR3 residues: CASGPRTTSYEQYF. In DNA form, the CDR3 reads TGTGCTAGTGGTCCCCGGACTACCTCCTACGAGCAGTACTTC.

CDR3 protein: CASTLQVAGNGYTF. Here the CDR3 DNA reads TGTGCCAGTACCCTTCAAGTTGCGGGGAATGGCTACACCTTC. This sequence joins TRBV19 and TRBJ1-2, with no clear D. Germline V gene lookup returns CDR1 LNHDA and CDR2 SQIVND (reference sequence). Trimming removed 7 bases at V and 6 bases at J, with 18 bases between. CDR3 length: 14 residues.

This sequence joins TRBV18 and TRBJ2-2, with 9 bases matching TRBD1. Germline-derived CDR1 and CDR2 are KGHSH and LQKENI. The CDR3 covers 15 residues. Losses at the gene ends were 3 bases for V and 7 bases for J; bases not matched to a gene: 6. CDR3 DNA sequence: TGTGCCAGCTCACCGGGACAGGGTGTTGTCGGGGAGCTGTTTTTT. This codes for CASSPGQGVVGELFF.

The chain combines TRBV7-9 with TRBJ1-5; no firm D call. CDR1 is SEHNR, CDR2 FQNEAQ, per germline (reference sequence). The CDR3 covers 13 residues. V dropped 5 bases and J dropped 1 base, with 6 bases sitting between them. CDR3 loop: CASSDLSNQPQHF. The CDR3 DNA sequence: TGTGCCAGCAGCGACTTGAGCAATCAGCCCCAGCATTTT.

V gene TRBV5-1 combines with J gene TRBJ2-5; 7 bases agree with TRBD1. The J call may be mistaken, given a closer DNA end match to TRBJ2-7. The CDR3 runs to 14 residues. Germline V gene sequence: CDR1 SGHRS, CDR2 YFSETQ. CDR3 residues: CASSPTGVGYEQYF. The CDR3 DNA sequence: TGCGCCAGCAGCCCTACAGGGGTTGGCTACGAGCAGTACTTC.

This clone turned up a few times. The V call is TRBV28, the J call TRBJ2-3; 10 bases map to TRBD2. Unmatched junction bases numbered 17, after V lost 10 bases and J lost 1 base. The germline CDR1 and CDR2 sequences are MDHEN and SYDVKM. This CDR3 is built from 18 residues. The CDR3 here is CATYSGSGRGWGTDTQYF. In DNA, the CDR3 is TGTGCCACCTACTCTGGAAGCGGGAGGGGATGGGGCACAGATACGCAGTATTTT.

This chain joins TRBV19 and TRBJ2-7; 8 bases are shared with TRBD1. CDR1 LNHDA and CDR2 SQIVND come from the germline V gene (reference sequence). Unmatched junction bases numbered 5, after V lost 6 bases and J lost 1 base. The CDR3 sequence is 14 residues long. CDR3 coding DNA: TGTGCCAGTAGGGGGCGGACAGGGTCCTACGAGCAGTACTTC. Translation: CASRGRTGSYEQYF.

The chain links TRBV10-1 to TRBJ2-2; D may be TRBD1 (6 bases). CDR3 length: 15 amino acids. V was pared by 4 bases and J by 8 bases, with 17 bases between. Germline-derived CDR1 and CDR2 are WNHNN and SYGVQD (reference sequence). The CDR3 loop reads CASSAYEQGEGELFF. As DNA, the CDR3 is TGCGCCAGCAGTGCCTACGAACAGGGAGAGGGGGAGCTGTTTTTT.

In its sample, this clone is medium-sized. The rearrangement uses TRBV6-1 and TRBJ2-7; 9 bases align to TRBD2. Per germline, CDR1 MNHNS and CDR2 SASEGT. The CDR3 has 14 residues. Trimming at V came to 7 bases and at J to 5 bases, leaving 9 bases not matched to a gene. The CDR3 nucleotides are TGTGCCAGCAACCCTAGCGGGATCTTCCACGAGCAGTACTTC. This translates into CASNPSGIFHEQYF.

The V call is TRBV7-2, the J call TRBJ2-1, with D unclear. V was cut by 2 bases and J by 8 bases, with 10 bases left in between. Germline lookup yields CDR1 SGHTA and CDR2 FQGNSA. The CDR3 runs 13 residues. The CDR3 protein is CASSLYFADEQFF. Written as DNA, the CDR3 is TGTGCCAGCAGCTTATATTTCGCCGATGAGCAGTTCTTC. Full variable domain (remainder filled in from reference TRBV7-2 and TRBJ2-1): GAGVSQSPSNKVTEKGKDVELRCDPISGHTALYWYRQSLGQGLEFLIYFQGNSAPDKSGLPSDRFSAERTGGSVSTLTIQRTQQEDSAVYLCASSLYFADEQFFGPGTRLTVL.

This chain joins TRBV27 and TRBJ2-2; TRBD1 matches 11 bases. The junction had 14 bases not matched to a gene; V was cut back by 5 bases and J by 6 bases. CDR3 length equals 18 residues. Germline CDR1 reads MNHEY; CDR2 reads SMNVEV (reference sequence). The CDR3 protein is CASSQSRGQGVFAGELFF. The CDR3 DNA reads TGTGCCAGCAGTCAATCCCGGGGACAGGGGGTATTCGCCGGGGAGCTGTTTTTT.

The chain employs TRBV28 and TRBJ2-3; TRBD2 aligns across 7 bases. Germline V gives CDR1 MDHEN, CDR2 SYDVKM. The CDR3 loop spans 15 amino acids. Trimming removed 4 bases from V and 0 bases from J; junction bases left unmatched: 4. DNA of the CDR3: TGTGCCAGCAGTTGGGAGGGAACTAGCACAGATACGCAGTATTTT. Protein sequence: CASSWEGTSTDTQYF.

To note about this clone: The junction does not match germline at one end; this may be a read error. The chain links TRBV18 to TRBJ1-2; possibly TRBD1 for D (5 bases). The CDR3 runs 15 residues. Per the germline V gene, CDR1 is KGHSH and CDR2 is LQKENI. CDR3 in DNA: TGTGCCAGCTCACCTAAGCCAGGGATCAGCTATGGCCACACCTTC. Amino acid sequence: CASSPKPGISYGHTF.

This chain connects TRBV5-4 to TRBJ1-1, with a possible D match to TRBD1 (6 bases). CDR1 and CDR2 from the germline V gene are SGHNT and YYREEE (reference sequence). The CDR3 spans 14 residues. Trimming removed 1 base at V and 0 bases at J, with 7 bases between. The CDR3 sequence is CASSLPGVNTEAFF. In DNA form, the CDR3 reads TGTGCCAGCAGCTTGCCAGGGGTGAACACTGAAGCTTTCTTT.

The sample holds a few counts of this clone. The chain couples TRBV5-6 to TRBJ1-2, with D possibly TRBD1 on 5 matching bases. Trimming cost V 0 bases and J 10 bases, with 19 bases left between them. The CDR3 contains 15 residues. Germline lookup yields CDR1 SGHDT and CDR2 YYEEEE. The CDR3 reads CASSLVQVALDDYTF. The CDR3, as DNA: TGTGCCAGCAGCTTGGTACAGGTTGCTTTGGATGACTACACCTTC.